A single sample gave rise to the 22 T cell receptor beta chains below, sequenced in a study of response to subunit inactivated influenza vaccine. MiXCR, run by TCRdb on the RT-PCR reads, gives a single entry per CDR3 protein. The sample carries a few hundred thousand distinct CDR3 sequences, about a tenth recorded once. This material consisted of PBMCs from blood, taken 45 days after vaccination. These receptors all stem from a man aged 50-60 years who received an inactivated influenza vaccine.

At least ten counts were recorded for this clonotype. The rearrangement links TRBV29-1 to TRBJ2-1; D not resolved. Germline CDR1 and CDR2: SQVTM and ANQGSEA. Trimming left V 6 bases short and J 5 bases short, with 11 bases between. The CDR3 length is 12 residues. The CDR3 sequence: CSVTKSNNEQFF. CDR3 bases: TGCAGCGTCACAAAATCGAACAATGAGCAGTTCTTC.

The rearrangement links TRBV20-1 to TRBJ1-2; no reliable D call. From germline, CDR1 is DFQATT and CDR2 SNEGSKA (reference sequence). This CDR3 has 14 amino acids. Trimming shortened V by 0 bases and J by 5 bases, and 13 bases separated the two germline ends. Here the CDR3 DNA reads TGCAGTGCTAGAGATCGGCCCTCAATGTATGGCTACACCTTC. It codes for CSARDRPSMYGYTF.

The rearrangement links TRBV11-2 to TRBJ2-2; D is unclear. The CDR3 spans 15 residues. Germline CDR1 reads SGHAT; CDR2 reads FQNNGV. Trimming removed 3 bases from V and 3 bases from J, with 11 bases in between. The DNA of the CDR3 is TGTGCCAGCAGCTTTTTGGCCGGGTACACCGGGGAGCTGTTTTTT. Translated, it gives CASSFLAGYTGELFF.

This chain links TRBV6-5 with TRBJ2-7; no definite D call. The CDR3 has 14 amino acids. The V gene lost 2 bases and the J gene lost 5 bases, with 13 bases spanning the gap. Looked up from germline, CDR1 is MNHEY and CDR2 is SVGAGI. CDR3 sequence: CASSYASRRNEQYF. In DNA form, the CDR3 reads TGTGCCAGCAGTTACGCGAGTCGAAGGAACGAGCAGTACTTC.

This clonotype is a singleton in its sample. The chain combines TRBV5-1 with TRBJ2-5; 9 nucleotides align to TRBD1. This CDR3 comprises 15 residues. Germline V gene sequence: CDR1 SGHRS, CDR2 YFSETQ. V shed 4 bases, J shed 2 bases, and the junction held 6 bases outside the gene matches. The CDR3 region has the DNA TGCGCCAGCAGCGGGGGACAGGGTCCTCAAGAGACCCAGTACTTC. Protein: CASSGGQGPQETQYF.

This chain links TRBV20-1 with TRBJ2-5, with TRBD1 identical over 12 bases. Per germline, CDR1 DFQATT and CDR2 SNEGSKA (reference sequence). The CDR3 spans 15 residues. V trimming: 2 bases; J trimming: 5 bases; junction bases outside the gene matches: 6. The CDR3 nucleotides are TGCAGTGCTAGAACCGGGACAGGGGGCGCGGAGACCCAGTACTTC. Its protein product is CSARTGTGGAETQYF.

DNA of the CDR3: TGTGCCAGCAGTTACGGGGCAGGCCGGACCTACGAGCAGTACTTC. Amino acid sequence: CASSYGAGRTYEQYF. The chain has TRBV6-5 and TRBJ2-7, with D perhaps matching TRBD1 (5 bases). Trimming pared 2 bases from V and 2 bases from J, leaving 13 bases between. The germline V gene encodes CDR1 MNHEY and CDR2 SVGAGI. The CDR3 sequence is 15 residues long.

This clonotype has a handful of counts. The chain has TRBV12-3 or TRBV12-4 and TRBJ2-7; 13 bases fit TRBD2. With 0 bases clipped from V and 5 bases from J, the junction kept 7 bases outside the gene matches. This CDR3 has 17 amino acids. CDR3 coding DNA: TGTGCCAGCAGTTTAGCGCTGGGACTAGCGGGGTTGAACGAGCAGTACTTC. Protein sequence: CASSLALGLAGLNEQYF.

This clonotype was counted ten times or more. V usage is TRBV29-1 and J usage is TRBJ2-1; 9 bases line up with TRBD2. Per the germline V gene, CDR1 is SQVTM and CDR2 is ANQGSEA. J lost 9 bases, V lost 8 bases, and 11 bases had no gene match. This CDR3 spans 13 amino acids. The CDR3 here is CSCLREGPGEQFF. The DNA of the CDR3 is TGCAGCTGCCTGCGGGAGGGCCCCGGTGAGCAGTTCTTC.

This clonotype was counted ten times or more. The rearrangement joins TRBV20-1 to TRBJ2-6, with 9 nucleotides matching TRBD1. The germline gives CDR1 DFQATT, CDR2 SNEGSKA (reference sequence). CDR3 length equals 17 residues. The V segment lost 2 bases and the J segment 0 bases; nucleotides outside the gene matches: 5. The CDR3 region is CSARLTGGSSGANVLTF. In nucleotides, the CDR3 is TGCAGTGCTAGACTCACAGGGGGCTCCTCTGGGGCCAACGTCCTGACTTTC.

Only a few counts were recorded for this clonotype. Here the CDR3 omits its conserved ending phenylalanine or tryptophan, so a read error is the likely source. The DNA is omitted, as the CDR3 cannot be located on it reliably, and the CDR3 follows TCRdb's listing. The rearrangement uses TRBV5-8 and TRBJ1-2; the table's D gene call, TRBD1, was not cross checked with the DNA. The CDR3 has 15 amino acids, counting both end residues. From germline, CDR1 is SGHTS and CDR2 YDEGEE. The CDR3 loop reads CASSLRTVIDDLWLV.

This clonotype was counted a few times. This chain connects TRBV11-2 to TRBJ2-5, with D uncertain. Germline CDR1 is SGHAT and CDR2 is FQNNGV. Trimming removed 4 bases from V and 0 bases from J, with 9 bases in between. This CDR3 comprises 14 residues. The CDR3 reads CASSWWQDQETQYF. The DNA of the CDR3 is TGTGCCAGCAGCTGGTGGCAGGACCAAGAGACCCAGTACTTC.

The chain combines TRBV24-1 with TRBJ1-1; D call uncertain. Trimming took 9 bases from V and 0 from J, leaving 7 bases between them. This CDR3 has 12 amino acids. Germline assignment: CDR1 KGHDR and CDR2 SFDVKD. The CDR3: CATPGMNTEAFF. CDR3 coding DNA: TGTGCCACCCCTGGTATGAACACTGAAGCTTTCTTT.

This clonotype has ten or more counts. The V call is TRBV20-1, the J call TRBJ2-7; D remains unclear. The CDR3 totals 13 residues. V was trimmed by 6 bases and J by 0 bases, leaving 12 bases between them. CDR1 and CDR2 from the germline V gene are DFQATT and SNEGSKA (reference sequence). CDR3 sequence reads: CSAETRDSYEQYF. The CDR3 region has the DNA TGCAGTGCGGAGACAAGGGACTCCTACGAGCAGTACTTC.

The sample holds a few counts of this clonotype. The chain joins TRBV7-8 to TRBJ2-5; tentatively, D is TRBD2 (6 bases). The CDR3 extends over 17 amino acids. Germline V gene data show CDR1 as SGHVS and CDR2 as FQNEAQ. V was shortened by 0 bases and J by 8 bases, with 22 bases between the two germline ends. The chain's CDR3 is CASSLAGGVATRGTQYF. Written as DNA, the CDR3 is TGTGCCAGCAGCTTAGCCGGAGGGGTTGCGACCCGGGGAACCCAGTACTTC.

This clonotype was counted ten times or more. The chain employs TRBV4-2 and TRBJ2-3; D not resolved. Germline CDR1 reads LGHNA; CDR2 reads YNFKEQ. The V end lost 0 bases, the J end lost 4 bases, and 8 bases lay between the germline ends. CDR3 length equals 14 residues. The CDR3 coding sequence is TGTGCCAGCAGCCAAGATACCGGCGCAGATACGCAGTATTTT. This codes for CASSQDTGADTQYF.

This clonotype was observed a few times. The DNA of the CDR3 is TGCGCCAGCGGGATACAGGCTATGAACACTGAAGCTTTCTTT. This translates into CASGIQAMNTEAFF. The chain joins TRBV5-1 to TRBJ1-1; the D gene is possibly TRBD1 (5 bases). Trimming removed 7 bases at V and 0 bases at J, with 13 bases between. CDR1 is SGHRS and CDR2 is YFSETQ in the germline V gene. CDR3 length: 14 amino acids. Complete variable domain (other parts from reference TRBV5-1 and TRBJ1-1): KAGVTQTPRYLIKTRGQQVTLSCSPISGHRSVSWYQQTPGQGLQFLFEYFSETQRNKGNFPGRFSGRQFSNSRSEMNVSTLELGDSALYLCASGIQAMNTEAFFGQGTRLTVV.

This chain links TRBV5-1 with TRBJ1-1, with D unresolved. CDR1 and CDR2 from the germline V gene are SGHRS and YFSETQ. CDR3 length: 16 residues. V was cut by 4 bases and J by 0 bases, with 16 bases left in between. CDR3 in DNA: TGCGCCAGCAGCGAGCGGAGCCCTGGAATGAACACTGAAGCTTTCTTT. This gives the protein CASSERSPGMNTEAFF.

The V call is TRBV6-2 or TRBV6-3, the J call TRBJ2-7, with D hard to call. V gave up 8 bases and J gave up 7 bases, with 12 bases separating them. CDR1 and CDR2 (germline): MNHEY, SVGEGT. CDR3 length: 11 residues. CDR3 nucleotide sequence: TGTGCCAGCGGGAAGTTCGGGGAGCAGTACTTC. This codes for CASGKFGEQYF.

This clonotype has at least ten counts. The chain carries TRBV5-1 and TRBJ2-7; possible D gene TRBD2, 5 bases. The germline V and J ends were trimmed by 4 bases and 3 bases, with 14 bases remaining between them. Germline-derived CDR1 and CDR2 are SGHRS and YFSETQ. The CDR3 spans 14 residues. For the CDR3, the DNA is TGCGCCAGCAGCCCGCCGGGAAGTAGCTACGAGCAGTACTTC. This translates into CASSPPGSSYEQYF.

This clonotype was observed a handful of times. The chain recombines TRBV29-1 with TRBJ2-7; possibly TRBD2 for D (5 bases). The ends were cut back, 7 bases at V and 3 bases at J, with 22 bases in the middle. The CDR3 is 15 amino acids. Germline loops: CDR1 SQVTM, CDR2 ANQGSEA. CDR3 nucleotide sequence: TGCAGCGCTGAGACCCTGTCGGGGAAGGGCTACGAGCAGTACTTC. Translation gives CSAETLSGKGYEQYF.

Written as DNA, the CDR3 is TGCGCCAGCAGCCGGCAGGCGGGGGAAATGTCCTACAATGAGCAGTTCTTC. It specifies CASSRQAGEMSYNEQFF. This chain uses TRBV5-1 with TRBJ2-1; 7 nucleotides align to TRBD2. Germline V gene sequence: CDR1 SGHRS, CDR2 YFSETQ. CDR3 length: 17 amino acids. Trimming removed 4 bases from V and 1 base from J; junction bases left unmatched: 11.